This TCR beta chain comes out of a study of CD8 T cells in ankylosing spondylitis. Points from the study as a whole: Earlier work had already found some motif variants in reactive arthritis synovial fluid and blood. Characteristic of ankylosing spondylitis blood, it appeared, was a TCR beta motif comprising several highly homologous variants.

V trimming: 7 bases; J trimming: 2 bases; junction bases outside the gene matches: 6. This CDR3 contains 14 residues. The germline V gene encodes CDR1 SGDLS and CDR2 YYNGEE. This clonotype was recorded at least ten times. What it recognizes is unknown. TCRdb passed the 5' RACE reads through MiXCR, listing each CDR3 protein once. The data contain 200,000 to 250,000 distinct CDR3 sequences, around 7.9% of them singletons. The source of this sequence is a male donor with ankylosing spondylitis. Sequencing was done on a sample of blood, either unsorted or a sorted T cell fraction (not recorded which). This rearrangement joins TRBV9 to TRBJ1-3, with 7 bases that match TRBD1. CDR3: CASSQGGPGNTIYF. CDR3 coding DNA: TGTGCCAGCTCCCAGGGGGGGCCTGGAAACACCATATATTTT.